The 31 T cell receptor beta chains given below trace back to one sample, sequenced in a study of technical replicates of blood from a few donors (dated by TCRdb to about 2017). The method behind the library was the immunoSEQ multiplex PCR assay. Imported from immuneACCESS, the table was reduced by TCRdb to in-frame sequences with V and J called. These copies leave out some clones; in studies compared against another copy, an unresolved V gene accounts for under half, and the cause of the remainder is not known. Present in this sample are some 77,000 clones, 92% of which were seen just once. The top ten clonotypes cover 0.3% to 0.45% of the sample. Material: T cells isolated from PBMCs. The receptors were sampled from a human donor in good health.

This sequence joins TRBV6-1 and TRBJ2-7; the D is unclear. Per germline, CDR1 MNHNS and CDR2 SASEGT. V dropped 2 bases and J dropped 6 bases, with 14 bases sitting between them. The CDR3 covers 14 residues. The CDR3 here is CASSESPVSLEQYF. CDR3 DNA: TGTGCCAGCAGTGAAAGTCCAGTTTCGCTCGAGCAGTACTTC.

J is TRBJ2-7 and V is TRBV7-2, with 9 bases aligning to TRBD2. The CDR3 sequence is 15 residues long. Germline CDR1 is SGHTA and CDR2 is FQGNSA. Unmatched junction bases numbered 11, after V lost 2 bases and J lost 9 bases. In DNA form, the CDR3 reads TGTGCCAGCAGCTTATCTTTGGCTAGCGGGAATTCGCAGTACTTC. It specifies CASSLSLASGNSQYF.

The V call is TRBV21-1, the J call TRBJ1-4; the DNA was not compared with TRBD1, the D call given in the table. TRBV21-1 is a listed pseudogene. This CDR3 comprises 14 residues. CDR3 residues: CASSWADFNEKLFF. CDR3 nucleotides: TGTGCCAGCAGCTGGGCCGATTTTAATGAAAAACTGTTTTTT.

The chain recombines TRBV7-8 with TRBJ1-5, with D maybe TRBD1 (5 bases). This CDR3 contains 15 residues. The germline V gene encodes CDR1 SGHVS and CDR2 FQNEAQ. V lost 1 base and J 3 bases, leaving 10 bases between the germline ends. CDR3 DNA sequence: TGTGCCAGCAGCTTAGGACCGACAGTCAATCAGCCCCAGCATTTT. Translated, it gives CASSLGPTVNQPQHF.

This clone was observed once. The CDR3 nucleotides read TGTGCCTCATGCCAGGGGAACACAGATACGCAGTATTTT. Its protein product is CASCQGNTDTQYF. The rearrangement uses TRBV19 and TRBJ2-3, with D tentatively TRBD1 (6 bases). Trimming took off 11 bases at V and 2 bases at J, with 14 bases between the two ends. This CDR3 is 13 amino acids long. Germline CDR1 LNHDA, CDR2 SQIVND (reference sequence).

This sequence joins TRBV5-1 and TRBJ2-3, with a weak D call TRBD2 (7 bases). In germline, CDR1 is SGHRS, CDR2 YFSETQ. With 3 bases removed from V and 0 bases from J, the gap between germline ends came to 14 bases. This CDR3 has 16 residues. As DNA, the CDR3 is TGCGCCAGCAGCTACGACCGGGGGGCTAGCACAGATACGCAGTATTTT. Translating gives CASSYDRGASTDTQYF. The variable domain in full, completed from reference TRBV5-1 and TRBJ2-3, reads KAGVTQTPRYLIKTRGQQVTLSCSPISGHRSVSWYQQTPGQGLQFLFEYFSETQRNKGNFPGRFSGRQFSNSRSEMNVSTLELGDSALYLCASSYDRGASTDTQYFGPGTRLTVL.

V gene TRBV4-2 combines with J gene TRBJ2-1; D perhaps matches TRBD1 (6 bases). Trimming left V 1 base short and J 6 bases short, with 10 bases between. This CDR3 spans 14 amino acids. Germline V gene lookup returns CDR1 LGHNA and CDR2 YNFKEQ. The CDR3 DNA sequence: TGTGCCAGCAGCCAAGGACGAGGGGGCAATGAGCAGTTCTTC. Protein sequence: CASSQGRGGNEQFF.

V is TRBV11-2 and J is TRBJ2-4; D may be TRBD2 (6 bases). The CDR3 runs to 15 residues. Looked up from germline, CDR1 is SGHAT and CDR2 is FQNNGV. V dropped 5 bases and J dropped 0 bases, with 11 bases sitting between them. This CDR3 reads CASSEGLLAKNIQYF. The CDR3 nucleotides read TGTGCCAGCAGCGAGGGACTGCTAGCCAAAAACATTCAGTACTTC.

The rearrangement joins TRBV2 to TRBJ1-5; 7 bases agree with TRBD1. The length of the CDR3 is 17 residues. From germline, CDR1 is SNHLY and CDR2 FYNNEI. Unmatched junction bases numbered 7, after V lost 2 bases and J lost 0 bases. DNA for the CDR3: TGTGCCAGCAGTGAAACGGGACAGAAGTATAGCAATCAGCCCCAGCATTTT. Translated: CASSETGQKYSNQPQHF. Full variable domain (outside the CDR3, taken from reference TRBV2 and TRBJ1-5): EPEVTQTPSHQVTQMGQEVILRCVPISNHLYFYWYRQILGQKVEFLVSFYNNEISEKSEIFDDQFSVERPDGSNFTLKIRSTKLEDSAMYFCASSETGQKYSNQPQHFGDGTRLSIL.

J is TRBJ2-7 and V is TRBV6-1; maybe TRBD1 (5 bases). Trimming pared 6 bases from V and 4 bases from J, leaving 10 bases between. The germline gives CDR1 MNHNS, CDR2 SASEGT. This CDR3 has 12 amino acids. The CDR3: CASRGVGYEQYF. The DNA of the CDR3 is TGTGCCAGCAGAGGGGTGGGGTACGAGCAGTACTTC.

CDR3 sequence reads: CASSLGVGEKLFF. CDR3 DNA: TGTGCCAGCAGCTTGGGCGTTGGTGAAAAACTGTTTTTT. V usage is TRBV11-1 and J usage is TRBJ1-4, with D unresolved. Trimming shortened V by 3 bases and J by 7 bases, and 9 bases separated the two germline ends. Germline V gives CDR1 SGHAT, CDR2 FQDESV (reference sequence). The CDR3 covers 13 residues.

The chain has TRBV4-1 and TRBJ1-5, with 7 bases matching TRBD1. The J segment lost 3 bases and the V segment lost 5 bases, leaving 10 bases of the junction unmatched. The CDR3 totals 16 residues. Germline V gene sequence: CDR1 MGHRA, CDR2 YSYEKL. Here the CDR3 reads CASSSQGTVNNQPQHF. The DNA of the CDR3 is TGCGCCAGCAGCTCTCAAGGGACAGTTAACAATCAGCCCCAGCATTTT.

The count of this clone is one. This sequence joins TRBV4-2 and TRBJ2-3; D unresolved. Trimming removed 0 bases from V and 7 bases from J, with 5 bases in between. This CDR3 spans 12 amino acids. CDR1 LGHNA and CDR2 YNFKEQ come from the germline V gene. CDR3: CASSQDLHTQYF. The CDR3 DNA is TGTGCCAGCAGCCAAGATCTACATACGCAGTATTTT.

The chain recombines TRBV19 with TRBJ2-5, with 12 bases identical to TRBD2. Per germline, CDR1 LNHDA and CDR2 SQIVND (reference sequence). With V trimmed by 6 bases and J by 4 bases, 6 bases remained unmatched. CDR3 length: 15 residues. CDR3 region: CASSPRLAGAETQYF. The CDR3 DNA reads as TGTGCCAGTAGCCCTAGACTAGCGGGAGCAGAGACCCAGTACTTC.

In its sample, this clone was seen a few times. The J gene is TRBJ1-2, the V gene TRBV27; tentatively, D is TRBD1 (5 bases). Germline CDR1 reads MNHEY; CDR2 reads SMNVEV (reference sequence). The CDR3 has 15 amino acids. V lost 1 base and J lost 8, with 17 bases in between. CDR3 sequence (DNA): TGTGCCAGCAGTTTATACAGGAAGGCTCTGGGCGGCTACACCTTC. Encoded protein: CASSLYRKALGGYTF.

CDR3 residues: CASSRDSSGNTIYF. The CDR3 DNA follows: TGTGCCAGCAGTAGGGACAGCTCTGGAAACACCATATATTTT. This chain connects TRBV6-5 to TRBJ1-3; 7 bases align to TRBD1. The CDR3 consists of 14 residues. V shed 5 bases, J shed 0 bases, and the junction held 1 base outside the gene matches. Germline loops: CDR1 MNHEY, CDR2 SVGAGI.

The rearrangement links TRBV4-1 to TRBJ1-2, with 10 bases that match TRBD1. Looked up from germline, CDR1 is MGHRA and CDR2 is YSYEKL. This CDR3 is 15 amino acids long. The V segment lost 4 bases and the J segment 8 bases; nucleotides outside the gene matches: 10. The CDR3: CASSLGTGTGEGYTF. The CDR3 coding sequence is TGCGCCAGCAGCCTAGGGACCGGGACAGGGGAAGGCTACACCTTC.

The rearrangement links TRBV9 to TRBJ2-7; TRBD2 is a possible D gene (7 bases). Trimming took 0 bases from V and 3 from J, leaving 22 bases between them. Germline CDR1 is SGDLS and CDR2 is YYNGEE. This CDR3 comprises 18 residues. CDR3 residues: CASSVGARGGPRGYEQYF. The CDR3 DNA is TGTGCCAGCAGCGTAGGAGCTAGGGGGGGACCGAGGGGCTACGAGCAGTACTTC.

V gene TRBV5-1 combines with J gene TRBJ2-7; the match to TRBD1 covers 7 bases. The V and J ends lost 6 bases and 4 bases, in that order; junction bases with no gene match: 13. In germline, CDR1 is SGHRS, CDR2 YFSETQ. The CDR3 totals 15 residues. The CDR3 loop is CASTVRQGLGYEQYF. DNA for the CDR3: TGCGCCAGCACCGTAAGACAGGGTCTAGGGTACGAGCAGTACTTC.

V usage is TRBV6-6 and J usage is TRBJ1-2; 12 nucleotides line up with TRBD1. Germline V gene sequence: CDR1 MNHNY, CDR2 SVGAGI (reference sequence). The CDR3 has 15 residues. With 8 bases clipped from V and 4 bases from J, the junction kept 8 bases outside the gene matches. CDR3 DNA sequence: TGTGCCAGCCGGGACAGGGGGCGCGAGGGCTATGGCTACACCTTC. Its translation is CASRDRGREGYGYTF.

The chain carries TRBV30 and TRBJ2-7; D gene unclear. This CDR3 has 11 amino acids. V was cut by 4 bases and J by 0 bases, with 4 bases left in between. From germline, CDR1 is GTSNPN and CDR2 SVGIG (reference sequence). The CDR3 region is CAWTSSYEQYF. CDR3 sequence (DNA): TGTGCCTGGACTAGCTCCTACGAGCAGTACTTC.

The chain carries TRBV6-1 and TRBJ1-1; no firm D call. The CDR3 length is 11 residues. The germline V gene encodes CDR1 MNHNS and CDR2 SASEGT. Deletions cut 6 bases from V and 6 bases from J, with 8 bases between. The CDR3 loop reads CASSYLPEAFF. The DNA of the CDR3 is TGTGCCAGCAGCTACCTCCCTGAAGCTTTCTTT.

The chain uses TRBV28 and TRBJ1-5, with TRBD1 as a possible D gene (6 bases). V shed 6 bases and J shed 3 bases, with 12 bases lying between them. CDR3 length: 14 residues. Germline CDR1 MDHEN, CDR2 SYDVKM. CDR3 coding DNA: TGTGCCAGCAGGCCGGGACATACCAATCAGCCCCAGCATTTT. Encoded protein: CASRPGHTNQPQHF.

In DNA, the CDR3 is TGCGCCAGCAGTCACACGGGACTCTCCTACGAGCAGTACTTC. It specifies CASSHTGLSYEQYF. J is TRBJ2-7 and V is TRBV5-1; TRBD2 might be the D (6 bases). From germline, CDR1 is SGHRS and CDR2 YFSETQ. The CDR3 spans 14 residues. The V gene lost 5 bases and the J gene lost 0 bases, with 12 bases spanning the gap.

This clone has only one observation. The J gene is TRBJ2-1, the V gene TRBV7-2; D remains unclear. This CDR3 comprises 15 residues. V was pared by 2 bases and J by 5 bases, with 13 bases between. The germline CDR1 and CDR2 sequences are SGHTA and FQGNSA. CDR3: CASSLNPITNNEQFF. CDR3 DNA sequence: TGTGCCAGCAGCTTAAATCCCATTACTAACAATGAGCAGTTCTTC.

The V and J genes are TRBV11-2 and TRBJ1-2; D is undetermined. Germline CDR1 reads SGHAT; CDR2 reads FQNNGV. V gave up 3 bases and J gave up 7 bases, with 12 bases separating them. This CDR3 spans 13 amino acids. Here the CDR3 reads CASSFSELGGYTF. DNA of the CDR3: TGTGCCAGCAGCTTTTCGGAGCTCGGTGGCTACACCTTC. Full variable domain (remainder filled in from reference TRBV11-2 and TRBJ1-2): EAGVAQSPRYKIIEKRQSVAFWCNPISGHATLYWYQQILGQGPKLLIQFQNNGVVDDSQLPKDRFSAERLKGVDSTLKIQPAKLEDSAVYLCASSFSELGGYTFGSGTRLTVV.

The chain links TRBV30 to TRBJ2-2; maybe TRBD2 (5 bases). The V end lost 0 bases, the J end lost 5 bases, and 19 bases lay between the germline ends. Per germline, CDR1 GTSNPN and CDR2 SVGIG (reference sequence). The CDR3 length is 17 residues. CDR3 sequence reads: CAWSVSLSGGWTGELFF. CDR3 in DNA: TGTGCCTGGAGTGTAAGCTTAAGTGGAGGATGGACCGGGGAGCTGTTTTTT.

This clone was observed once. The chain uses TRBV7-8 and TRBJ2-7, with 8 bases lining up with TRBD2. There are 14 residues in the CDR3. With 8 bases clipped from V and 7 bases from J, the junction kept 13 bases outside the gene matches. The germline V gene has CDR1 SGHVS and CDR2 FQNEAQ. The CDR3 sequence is CASCEGSGTREQYF. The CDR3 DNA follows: TGTGCCAGCTGCGAGGGTAGCGGGACTCGGGAGCAGTACTTC.

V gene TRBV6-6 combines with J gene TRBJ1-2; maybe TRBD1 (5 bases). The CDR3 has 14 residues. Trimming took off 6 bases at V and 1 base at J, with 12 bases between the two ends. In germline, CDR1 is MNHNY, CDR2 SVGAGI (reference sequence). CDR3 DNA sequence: TGTGCCAGCAGACTTAGGGGACTTAACTATGGCTACACCTTC. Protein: CASRLRGLNYGYTF.

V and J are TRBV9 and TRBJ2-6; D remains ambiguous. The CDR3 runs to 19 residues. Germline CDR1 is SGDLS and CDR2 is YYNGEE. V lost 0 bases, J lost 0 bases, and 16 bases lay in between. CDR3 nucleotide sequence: TGTGCCAGCAGCGTAGCTGTGGGCTTGCCGGTCTCTGGGGCCAACGTCCTGACTTTC. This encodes CASSVAVGLPVSGANVLTF.

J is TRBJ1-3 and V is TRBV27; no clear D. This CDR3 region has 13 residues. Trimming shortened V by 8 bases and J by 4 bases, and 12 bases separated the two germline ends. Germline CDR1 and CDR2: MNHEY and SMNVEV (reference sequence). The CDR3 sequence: CASGPGRGNTIYF. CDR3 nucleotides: TGTGCCAGCGGACCTGGGAGGGGAAACACCATATATTTT.